The present entry profiles one T cell receptor beta chain with its context. Its specificity is unknown. These data originate in a study of lymphopenia after photon versus proton radiotherapy. The CDR3 contains 14 residues. CDR1 is SGHTA, CDR2 FQGNSA, per germline. With V trimmed by 5 bases and J by 2 bases, 2 bases remained unmatched. Study findings and constraints: Oligoclonal CD8+ Temra expansion after nadir drove photon patients' diversity drop. Only patients who died were analyzed for survival; proton advantage is unproven. In patients who died, overall survival fell as post-nadir TCR diversity dropped more. Under photons, naive T cells and diversity fell while effector/memory populations rose.

The assay was immunoSEQ multiplex PCR, and TCRdb's table has in-frame clones only and misses some. The data show 150,000 to 200,000 clones, around 85% seen once. This TCR was sampled from a man aged 50 or older with gastric cancer. Sequences were derived from peripheral blood, sampled from a patient treated with photon-based radiotherapy. J is TRBJ1-5 and V is TRBV7-2, with 8 bases that match TRBD1. For the CDR3, the DNA is TGTGCCAGCAGCGTGGACAGGGGCAATCAGCCCCAGCATTTT. Residues: CASSVDRGNQPQHF.